Described below is a single TCR beta chain sequence and its context. The target of this receptor is not known. No per-base quality is available; no much larger clone lies one base away. This specimen's time point label, per the study, means: baseline before first vaccination. Samples from vaccinated people were obtained from the UK trials COV001 and COV002, which included a single-blind randomized controlled phase 2/3 trial of AZD1222 (ChAdOx1 nCoV-19) in healthy adults. For TCRbeta chain sequencing, PBMC samples from trial participants were taken at day 0 and at day 28 after the second dose. The germline V gene (reference sequence) gives CDR1 as LNHDA and CDR2 as SQIVND. The CDR3 covers 14 residues, taking in both the cysteine and the phenylalanine. CDR3 DNA only is kept here, 42 bases in frame from base 1. V and J are truncated by 7 bases and 0 bases respectively, leaving an intervening sequence of 13 bases.

The CDR3 regions of human TCRbeta chains were analyzed by immunosequencing. The authors' analysis ran thus. Repertoire TCRs were matched against a reference library of SARS-CoV-2-specific TCRs generated with the MIRA antigen-specificity platform. Breadth was defined as the fraction of unique TCRs that were SARS-CoV-2-associated. Depth was defined as the fraction of total T cells that were SARS-CoV-2-associated. Using the MIRA data, every spike-specific TCR was mapped to the spike region that the TCR reacted to and assigned to either a CD4 or a CD8 class. Log10-transformed breadth and depth values were compared by one-way ANOVA with Sidak's multiple comparisons tests. TCRdb mirrors the immuneACCESS table, restricted to in-frame sequences. Some clones are absent from its copies; in checked studies, under half trace to an unresolved V gene, and the reason for the others is unknown. V, J and clone size reflect that table, while D and trimming were determined from the DNA. This sample lists some 150,000 clones; 90% were detected once. The top ten clonotypes cover about 2% of the sample.

The data were taken from a study of T cell responses to AZD1222 COVID-19 vaccine (TCRdb year 2021). Notes on the research overall: AZD1222 recipients given second doses at about 4 weeks or at about 12 weeks were pooled, since spike-specific TCR depth and breadth were not found to differ between the two schedules. TCR sequencing covered roughly 230 trial participants: 200 to 220 given two doses of AZD1222 and 26 given two doses of MenACWY control vaccine. Trial participants were enrolled by age into 18-55, 56-69 and 70-plus year subgroups, with around 140, 26 and 57 TCR-sequenced participants respectively. What the authors observed across the whole study: Spike-specific TCR breadth and depth rose significantly after two AZD1222 doses compared with day 0 and with MenACWY recipients. In the small 56-69-year group, the increase in depth fell short of significance, most likely because of low power. Reportedly, almost half of the unique spike-specific TCRs recognized epitopes lying outside the regions that are mutated in the B.1.351 and B.1.1.7 variants. Vaccine-associated CD4 TCRs spanned the whole spike protein, with dominant responses in regions 160-218 and 743-854. No day 14 peak-response samples were available, so repertoires were characterized only after the peak T cell response. Conclusions about previously exposed vaccinees are limited, since just a handful of AZD1222 recipients were seropositive for SARS-CoV-2 at baseline. Most participants were white British and females outnumbered males, and the authors suggested that clonal diversity may have been underestimated.

The material sequenced was peripheral blood, taken on day 0 of AZD1222 vaccination. The chain was built from TRBV19 and TRBJ2-7, with the D gene too uncertain to name. The TCR originated in an adult in good health. The DNA sequence reads TGTGCCAGTACCCACGAGGCCTCCTCCTACGAGCAGTACTTC. The resulting protein is CASTHEASSYEQYF.